The clone carrying this T cell receptor beta chain came up many times. This sample was included in a study of T-cell memory formation after mild COVID-19. Using its own MiXCR run on the 5' RACE reads, TCRdb lists one record per CDR3 protein. The repertoire includes about 210,000 distinct CDR3 sequences, around 27% of them detected once, and over 9.5% sits in the top ten. The CDR3 loop spans 19 amino acids. Trimming cost V 2 bases and J 0 bases; bases outside gene matches: 7. The clonotype originates from an adult woman who had mild COVID-19 (a few samples of this study predate the infection). Cell type and time point are not known. Material for sequencing was PBMCs or a T cell subset sorted from them (not recorded which). The V and J genes are TRBV12-3 or TRBV12-4 and TRBJ2-6, with TRBD1 matching over 10 bases. The CDR3 reads CASSLWGDRGSSGANVLTF. The DNA for the CDR3 is TGTGCCAGCAGTTTATGGGGGGACAGGGGCTCCTCTGGGGCCAACGTCCTGACTTTC.